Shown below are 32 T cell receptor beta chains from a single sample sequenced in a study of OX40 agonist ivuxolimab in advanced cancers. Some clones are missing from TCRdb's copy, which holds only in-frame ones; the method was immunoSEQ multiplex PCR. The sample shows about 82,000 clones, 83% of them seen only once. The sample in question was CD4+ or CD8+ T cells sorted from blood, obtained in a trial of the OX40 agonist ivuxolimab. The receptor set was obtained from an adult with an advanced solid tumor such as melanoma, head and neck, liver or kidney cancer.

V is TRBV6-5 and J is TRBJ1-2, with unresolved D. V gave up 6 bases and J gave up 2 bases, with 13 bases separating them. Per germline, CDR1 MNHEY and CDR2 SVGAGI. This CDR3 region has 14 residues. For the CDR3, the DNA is TGTGCCAGCAGCCTCATGGTAGGAAACTATGGCTACACCTTC. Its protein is CASSLMVGNYGYTF.

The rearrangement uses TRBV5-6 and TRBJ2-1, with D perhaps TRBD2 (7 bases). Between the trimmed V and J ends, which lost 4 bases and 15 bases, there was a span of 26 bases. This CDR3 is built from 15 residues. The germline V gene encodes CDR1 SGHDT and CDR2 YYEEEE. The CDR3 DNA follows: TGTGCCAGCAGCCCGGACTTTGGCGGGGGCCGCCAGTCGTTCTTC. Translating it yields CASSPDFGGGRQSFF.

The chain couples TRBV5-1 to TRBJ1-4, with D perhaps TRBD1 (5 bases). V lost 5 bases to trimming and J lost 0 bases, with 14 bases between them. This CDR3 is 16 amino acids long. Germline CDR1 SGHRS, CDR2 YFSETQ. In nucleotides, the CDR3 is TGCGCCAGCAGTTCCGGGACCGCGGCAACTAATGAAAAACTGTTTTTT. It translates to CASSSGTAATNEKLFF.

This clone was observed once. CDR3 sequence (DNA): TGTGCCAGCAGCTTACGTTCCGGGACCGACTATGGCTACACCTTC. It translates to CASSLRSGTDYGYTF. This sequence joins TRBV7-8 and TRBJ1-2, with D perhaps matching TRBD1 (5 bases). Germline assignment: CDR1 SGHVS and CDR2 FQNEAQ. V lost 2 bases and J 3 bases, leaving 13 bases between the germline ends. The CDR3 extends over 15 amino acids.

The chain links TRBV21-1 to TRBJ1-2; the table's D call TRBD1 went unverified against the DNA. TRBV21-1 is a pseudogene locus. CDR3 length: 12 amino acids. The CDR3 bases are TGTGCCAGCAGCCAGGGTAGCCATGGCTACACCTTC. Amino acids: CASSQGSHGYTF.

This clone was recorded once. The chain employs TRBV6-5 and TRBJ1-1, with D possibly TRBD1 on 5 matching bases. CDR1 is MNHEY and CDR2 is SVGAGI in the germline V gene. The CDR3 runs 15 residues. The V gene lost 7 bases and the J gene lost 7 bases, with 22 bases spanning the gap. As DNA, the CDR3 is TGTGCCAGCAATTCCGTAGGGTCCGGGACCAATGAAGCTTTCTTT. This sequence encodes CASNSVGSGTNEAFF.

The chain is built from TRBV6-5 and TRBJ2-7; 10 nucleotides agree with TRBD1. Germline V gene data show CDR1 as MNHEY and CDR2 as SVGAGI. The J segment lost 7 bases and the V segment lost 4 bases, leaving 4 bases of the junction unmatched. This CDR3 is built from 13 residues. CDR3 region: CASSWDRGGEQYF. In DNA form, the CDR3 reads TGTGCCAGCAGTTGGGACAGGGGCGGAGAGCAGTACTTC.

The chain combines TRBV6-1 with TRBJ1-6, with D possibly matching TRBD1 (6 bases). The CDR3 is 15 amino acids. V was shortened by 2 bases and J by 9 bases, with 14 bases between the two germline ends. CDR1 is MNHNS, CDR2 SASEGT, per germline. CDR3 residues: CASSELSGGLSPLHF. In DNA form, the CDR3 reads TGTGCCAGCAGTGAACTGAGCGGGGGCCTTTCACCCCTCCACTTT.

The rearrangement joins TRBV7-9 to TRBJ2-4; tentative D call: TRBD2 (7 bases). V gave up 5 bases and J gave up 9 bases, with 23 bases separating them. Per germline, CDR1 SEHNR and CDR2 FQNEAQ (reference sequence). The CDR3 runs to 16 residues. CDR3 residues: CASSLGGGPRVGIQYF. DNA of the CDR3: TGTGCCAGCAGCCTAGGGGGGGGCCCTCGTGTGGGCATTCAGTACTTC.

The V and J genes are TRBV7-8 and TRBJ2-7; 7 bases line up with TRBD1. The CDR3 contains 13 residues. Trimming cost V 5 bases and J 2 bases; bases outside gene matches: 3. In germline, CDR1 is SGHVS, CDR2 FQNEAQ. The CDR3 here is CASSTTGAYEQYF. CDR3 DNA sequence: TGTGCCAGCAGCACCACAGGGGCCTACGAGCAGTACTTC.

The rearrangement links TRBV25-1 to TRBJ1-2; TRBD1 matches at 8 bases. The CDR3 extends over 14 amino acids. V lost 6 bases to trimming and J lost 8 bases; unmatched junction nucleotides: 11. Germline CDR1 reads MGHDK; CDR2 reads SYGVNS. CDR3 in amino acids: CASSQGQGARGYTF. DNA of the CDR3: TGTGCCAGCAGCCAAGGGCAGGGGGCGAGAGGCTACACCTTC.

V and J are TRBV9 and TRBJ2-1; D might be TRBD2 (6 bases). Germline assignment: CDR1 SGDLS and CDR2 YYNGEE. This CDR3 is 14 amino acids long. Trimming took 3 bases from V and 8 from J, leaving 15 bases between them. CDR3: CASSAGDERDEQFF. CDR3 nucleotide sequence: TGTGCCAGCAGCGCGGGGGACGAGAGAGATGAGCAGTTCTTC.

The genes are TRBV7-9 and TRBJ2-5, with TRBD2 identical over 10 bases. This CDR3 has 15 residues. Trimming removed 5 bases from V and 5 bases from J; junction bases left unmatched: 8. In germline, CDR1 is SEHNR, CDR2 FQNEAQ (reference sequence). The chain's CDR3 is CASSPLLAGVETQYF. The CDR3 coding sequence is TGTGCCAGCAGCCCCCTTCTAGCGGGGGTTGAGACCCAGTACTTC.

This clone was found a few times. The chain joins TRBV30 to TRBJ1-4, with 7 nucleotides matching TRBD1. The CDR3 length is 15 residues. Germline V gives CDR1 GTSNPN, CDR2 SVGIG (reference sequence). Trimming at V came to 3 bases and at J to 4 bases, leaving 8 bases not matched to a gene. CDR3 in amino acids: CAWRKGASFNEKLFF. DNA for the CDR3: TGTGCCTGGAGAAAGGGGGCGAGTTTTAATGAAAAACTGTTTTTT.

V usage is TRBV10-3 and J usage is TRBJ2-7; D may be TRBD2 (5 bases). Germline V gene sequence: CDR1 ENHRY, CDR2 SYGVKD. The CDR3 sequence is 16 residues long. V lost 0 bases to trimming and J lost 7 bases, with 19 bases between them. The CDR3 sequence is CAISESGSPPVYEQYF. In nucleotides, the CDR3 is TGTGCCATCAGTGAGTCGGGGAGCCCTCCCGTTTATGAGCAGTACTTC.

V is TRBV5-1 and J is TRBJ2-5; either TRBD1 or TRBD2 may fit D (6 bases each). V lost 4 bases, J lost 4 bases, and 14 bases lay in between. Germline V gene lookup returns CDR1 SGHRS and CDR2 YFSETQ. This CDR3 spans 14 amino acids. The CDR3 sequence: CASSREGGRETQYF. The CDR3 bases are TGCGCCAGCAGCCGAGAGGGGGGCCGAGAGACCCAGTACTTC.

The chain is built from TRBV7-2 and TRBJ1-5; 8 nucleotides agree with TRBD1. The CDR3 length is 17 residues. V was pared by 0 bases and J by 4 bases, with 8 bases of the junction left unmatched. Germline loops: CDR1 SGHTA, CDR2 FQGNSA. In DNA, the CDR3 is TGTGCCAGCAGCTTAGCGCCCCGGACAGGGCTTAATCAGCCCCAGCATTTT. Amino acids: CASSLAPRTGLNQPQHF.

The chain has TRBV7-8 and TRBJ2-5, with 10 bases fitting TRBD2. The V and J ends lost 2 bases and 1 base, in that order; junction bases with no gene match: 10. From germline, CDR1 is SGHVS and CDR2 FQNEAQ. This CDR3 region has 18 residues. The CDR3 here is CASSLIGRLAGAQETQYF. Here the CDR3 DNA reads TGTGCCAGCAGCTTAATCGGGAGGCTAGCGGGGGCCCAAGAGACCCAGTACTTC.

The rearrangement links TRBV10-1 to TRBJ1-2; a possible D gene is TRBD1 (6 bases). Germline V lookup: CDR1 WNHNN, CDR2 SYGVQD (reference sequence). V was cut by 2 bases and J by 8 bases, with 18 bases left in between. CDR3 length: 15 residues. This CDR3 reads CASSEDRGRGGGYTF. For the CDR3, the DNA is TGCGCCAGCAGTGAGGATCGGGGGCGGGGGGGAGGCTACACCTTC.

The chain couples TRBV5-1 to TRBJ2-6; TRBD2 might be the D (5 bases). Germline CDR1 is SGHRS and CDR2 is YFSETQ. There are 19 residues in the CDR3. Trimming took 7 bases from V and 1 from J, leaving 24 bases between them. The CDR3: CASRDYRGDLRSGANVLTF. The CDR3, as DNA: TGCGCCAGCCGAGACTACCGCGGCGACCTACGGTCTGGGGCCAACGTCCTGACTTTC.

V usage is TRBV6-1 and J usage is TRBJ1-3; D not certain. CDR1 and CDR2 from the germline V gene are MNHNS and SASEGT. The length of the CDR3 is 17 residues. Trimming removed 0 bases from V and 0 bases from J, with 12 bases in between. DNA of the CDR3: TGTGCCAGCAGTGAAGCGCCCGACGGGAGCTCTGGAAACACCATATATTTT. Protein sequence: CASSEAPDGSSGNTIYF.

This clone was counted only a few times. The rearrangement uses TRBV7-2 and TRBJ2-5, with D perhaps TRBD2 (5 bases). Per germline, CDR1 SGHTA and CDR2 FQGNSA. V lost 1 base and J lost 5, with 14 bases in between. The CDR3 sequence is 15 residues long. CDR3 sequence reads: CASSLVGARGETQYF. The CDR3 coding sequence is TGTGCCAGCAGCTTAGTAGGTGCCCGAGGGGAGACCCAGTACTTC.

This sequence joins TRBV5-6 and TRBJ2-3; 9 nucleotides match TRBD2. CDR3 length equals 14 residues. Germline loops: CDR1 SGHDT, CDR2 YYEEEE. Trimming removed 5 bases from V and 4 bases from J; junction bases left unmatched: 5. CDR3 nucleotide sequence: TGTGCCAGCAGTTCTAGCGGGGAGGCAGATACGCAGTATTTT. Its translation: CASSSSGEADTQYF.

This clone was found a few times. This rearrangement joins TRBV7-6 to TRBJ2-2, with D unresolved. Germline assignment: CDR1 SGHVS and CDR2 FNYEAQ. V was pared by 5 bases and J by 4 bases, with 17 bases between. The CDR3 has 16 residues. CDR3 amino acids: CASSPWSSAATGELFF. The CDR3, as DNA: TGTGCCAGCAGCCCGTGGTCGAGCGCGGCCACCGGGGAGCTGTTTTTT.

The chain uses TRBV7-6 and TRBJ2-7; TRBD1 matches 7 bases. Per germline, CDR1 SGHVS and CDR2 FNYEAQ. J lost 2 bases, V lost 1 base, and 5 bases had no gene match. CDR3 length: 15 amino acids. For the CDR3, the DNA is TGTGCCAGCAGCTTAGGACAGGGATCAGCCTACGAGCAGTACTTC. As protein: CASSLGQGSAYEQYF.

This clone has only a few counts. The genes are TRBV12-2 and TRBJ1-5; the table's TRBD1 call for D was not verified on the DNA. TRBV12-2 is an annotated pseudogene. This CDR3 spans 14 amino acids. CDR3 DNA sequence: TGTGCAAGTCGCTCCGGACAGGGGAATCAGCCCCAGCATTTT. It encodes CASRSGQGNQPQHF.

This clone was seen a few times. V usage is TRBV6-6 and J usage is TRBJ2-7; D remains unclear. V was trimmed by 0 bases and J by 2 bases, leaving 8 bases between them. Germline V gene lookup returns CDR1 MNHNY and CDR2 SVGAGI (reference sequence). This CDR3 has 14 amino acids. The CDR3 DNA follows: TGTGCCAGCAGTTACTCGTCGGACGCCTACGAGCAGTACTTC. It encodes CASSYSSDAYEQYF.

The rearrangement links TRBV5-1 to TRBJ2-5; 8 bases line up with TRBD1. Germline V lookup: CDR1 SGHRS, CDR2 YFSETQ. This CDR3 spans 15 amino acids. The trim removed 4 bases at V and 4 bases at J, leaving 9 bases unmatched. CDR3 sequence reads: CASSLGTGDGETQYF. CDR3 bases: TGCGCCAGCAGCCTGGGGACAGGAGATGGAGAGACCCAGTACTTC.

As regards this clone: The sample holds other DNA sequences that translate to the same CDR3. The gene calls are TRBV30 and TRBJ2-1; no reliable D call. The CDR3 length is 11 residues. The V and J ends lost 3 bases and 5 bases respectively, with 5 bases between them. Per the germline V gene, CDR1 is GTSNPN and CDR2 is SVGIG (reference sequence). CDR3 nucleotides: TGTGCCTGGAGCTTAAACAATGAGCAGTTCTTC. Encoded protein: CAWSLNNEQFF.

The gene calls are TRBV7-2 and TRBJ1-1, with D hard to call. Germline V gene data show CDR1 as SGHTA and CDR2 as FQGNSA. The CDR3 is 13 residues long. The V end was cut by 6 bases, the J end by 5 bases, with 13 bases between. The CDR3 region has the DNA TGTGCCAGCAGGGATGTGCGGGTAACTGAAGCTTTCTTT. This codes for CASRDVRVTEAFF.

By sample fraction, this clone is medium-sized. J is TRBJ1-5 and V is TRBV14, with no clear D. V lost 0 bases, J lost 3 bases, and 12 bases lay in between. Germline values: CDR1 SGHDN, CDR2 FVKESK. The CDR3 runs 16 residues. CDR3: CASSQESAGNNQPQHF. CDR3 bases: TGTGCCAGCAGCCAAGAATCGGCGGGGAACAATCAGCCCCAGCATTTT.

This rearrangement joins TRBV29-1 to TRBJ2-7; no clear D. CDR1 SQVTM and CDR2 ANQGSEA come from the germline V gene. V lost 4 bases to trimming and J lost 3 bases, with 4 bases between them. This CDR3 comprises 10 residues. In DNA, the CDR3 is TGCAGCGTTGCCGACTACGAGCAGTACTTC. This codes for CSVADYEQYF.